A single sample is the source of the 14 T cell receptor beta chains below, sequenced in a study of T cells in Graves' hyperthyroidism and ophthalmopathy. TCR beta CDR3 sequences were amplified from RNA transcripts. With the HTBI primer set, the TCR CDR3 went through a first round of RT-PCR. Via MiXCR, TCRdb re-called the multiplex PCR reads, giving one row per CDR3 protein. The sample lists 400,000 to 600,000 distinct CDR3 sequences, less than 25% occurring once. Material: blood. The receptors here all came from a man aged 18 to 30 with Graves' hyperthyroidism.

This clonotype was detected ten times or more. The chain has TRBV28 and TRBJ2-7; 9 nucleotides line up with TRBD1. In germline, CDR1 is MDHEN, CDR2 SYDVKM. The junction had 12 bases not matched to a gene; V was cut back by 6 bases and J by 0 bases. This CDR3 contains 17 residues. Here the CDR3 DNA reads TGTGCCAGCAGACCCGGGCCGGGACAGGGTCTCTCCTACGAGCAGTACTTC. Translated, it gives CASRPGPGQGLSYEQYF.

The genes are TRBV28 and TRBJ2-5, with D possibly matching TRBD1 (6 bases). CDR1 is MDHEN, CDR2 SYDVKM, per germline. The CDR3 has 15 residues. Trimming stripped 6 bases from V and 2 bases from J, with 16 bases between. The CDR3 sequence: CASRPGTFQQETQYF. CDR3 bases: TGTGCCAGCAGGCCCGGGACATTTCAACAAGAGACCCAGTACTTC.

This clonotype was observed a handful of times. The chain carries TRBV5-1 and TRBJ2-5; 7 bases align to TRBD2. V lost 4 bases and J lost 2; bases outside the gene matches: 11. The CDR3 length is 16 residues. Germline CDR1 SGHRS, CDR2 YFSETQ. This CDR3 is CASSPRQRGLQETQYF. DNA for the CDR3: TGCGCCAGCAGCCCACGGCAGCGGGGCCTTCAAGAGACCCAGTACTTC.

This clonotype occurred many times. The genes are TRBV12-3 or TRBV12-4 and TRBJ2-7, with TRBD1 identical over 7 bases. CDR3 size: 15 residues. Trimming removed 2 bases from V and 3 bases from J; junction bases left unmatched: 7. CDR3 in amino acids: CASSLNEGQYYEQYF. The CDR3 DNA reads as TGTGCCAGCAGTTTAAATGAGGGACAGTACTACGAGCAGTACTTC.

There are a few counts of this clonotype. The V call is TRBV28, the J call TRBJ1-2; TRBD1 is a possible D gene (6 bases). The V end was cut by 7 bases, the J end by 8 bases, with 17 bases between. Germline values: CDR1 MDHEN, CDR2 SYDVKM. The CDR3 runs to 13 residues. The CDR3 DNA reads TGTGCCAGCACCACGGGGGGCCCTAACGGCTACACCTTC. This translates into CASTTGGPNGYTF.

This clonotype showed up many times. V and J are TRBV11-2 and TRBJ2-7; no clear D gene. Germline-derived CDR1 and CDR2 are SGHAT and FQNNGV. V was clipped by 0 bases and J by 3 bases, with 12 bases between them. The CDR3 spans 15 residues. The CDR3 DNA reads as TGTGCCAGCAGCTTAGATATAGAGATTGTCTACGAGCAGTACTTC. Translating gives CASSLDIEIVYEQYF.

The sample holds many counts of this clonotype. The chain employs TRBV12-3 or TRBV12-4 and TRBJ2-5; D unresolved. The CDR3 sequence is 13 residues long. Trimming shortened V by 2 bases and J by 4 bases, and 8 bases separated the two germline ends. CDR3 amino acids: CASSLLVGETQYF. The CDR3 DNA reads TGTGCCAGCAGTTTACTAGTGGGAGAGACCCAGTACTTC.

This clonotype was counted a few times. The chain has TRBV16 and TRBJ1-2; D is undetermined. Germline CDR1 KGHSY, CDR2 FQNENV. The CDR3 sequence is 13 residues long. Trimming shortened V by 0 bases and J by 4 bases, and 6 bases separated the two germline ends. The CDR3 DNA sequence: TGTGCCAGCAGCCAATCAGCGGTCTATGGCTACACCTTC. Protein: CASSQSAVYGYTF.

This clonotype was seen many times. The chain joins TRBV19 to TRBJ1-5, with D unclear. The CDR3 spans 17 residues. The germline V gene encodes CDR1 LNHDA and CDR2 SQIVND (reference sequence). Trimming took 0 bases from V and 1 from J, leaving 13 bases between them. CDR3 region: CASSIDLGQVSNQPQHF. The CDR3 DNA reads TGTGCCAGTAGTATAGATCTTGGGCAGGTCAGCAATCAGCCCCAGCATTTT.

In its sample, this clonotype was seen many times. V gene TRBV30 combines with J gene TRBJ1-2, with D possibly matching TRBD1 (5 bases). The CDR3 loop spans 13 amino acids. Trimming took 2 bases from V and 4 from J, leaving 11 bases between them. CDR1 and CDR2 from the germline V gene are GTSNPN and SVGIG (reference sequence). CDR3 sequence (DNA): TGTGCCTGGAGTTCAACGGACACCTATGGCTACACCTTC. This translates into CAWSSTDTYGYTF.

This clonotype was seen at least ten times. This rearrangement joins TRBV4-1 to TRBJ1-1; D is ambiguous. This CDR3 is 17 amino acids long. CDR1 is MGHRA, CDR2 YSYEKL, per germline. V was clipped by 1 base and J by 2 bases, with 17 bases between them. The CDR3 here is CASSQGSRPPINTEAFF. CDR3 DNA: TGCGCCAGCAGCCAAGGAAGTCGACCCCCGATAAACACTGAAGCTTTCTTT.

There are many counts of this clonotype. The chain links TRBV18 to TRBJ2-7, with 9 bases fitting TRBD1. The V gene end was trimmed by 3 bases and the J gene end by 3 bases; junction bases not matched to a gene: 6. The CDR3 runs to 15 residues. Germline CDR1 reads KGHSH; CDR2 reads LQKENI. CDR3: CASSPRTDRGYEQYF. DNA for the CDR3: TGTGCCAGCTCACCGCGGACGGACAGGGGCTACGAGCAGTACTTC.

This clonotype was counted at least ten times. The V and J genes are TRBV10-3 and TRBJ2-7; 14 nucleotides agree with TRBD2. From germline, CDR1 is ENHRY and CDR2 SYGVKD. The CDR3 has 16 residues. Trimming cost V 7 bases and J 1 base; bases outside gene matches: 6. The CDR3 here is CAINRRTSGGSYEQYF. The CDR3 DNA is TGTGCCATCAACCGAAGGACTAGCGGGGGGTCCTACGAGCAGTACTTC.

The chain couples TRBV4-2 to TRBJ2-3, with TRBD2 matching over 9 bases. The V segment lost 4 bases and the J segment 2 bases; nucleotides outside the gene matches: 10. This CDR3 has 17 residues. Per the germline V gene, CDR1 is LGHNA and CDR2 is YNFKEQ. CDR3 DNA: TGTGCCAGCAGCCCCTCTCGCGGGGGGGGCCCCACAGATACGCAGTATTTT. This sequence encodes CASSPSRGGGPTDTQYF.